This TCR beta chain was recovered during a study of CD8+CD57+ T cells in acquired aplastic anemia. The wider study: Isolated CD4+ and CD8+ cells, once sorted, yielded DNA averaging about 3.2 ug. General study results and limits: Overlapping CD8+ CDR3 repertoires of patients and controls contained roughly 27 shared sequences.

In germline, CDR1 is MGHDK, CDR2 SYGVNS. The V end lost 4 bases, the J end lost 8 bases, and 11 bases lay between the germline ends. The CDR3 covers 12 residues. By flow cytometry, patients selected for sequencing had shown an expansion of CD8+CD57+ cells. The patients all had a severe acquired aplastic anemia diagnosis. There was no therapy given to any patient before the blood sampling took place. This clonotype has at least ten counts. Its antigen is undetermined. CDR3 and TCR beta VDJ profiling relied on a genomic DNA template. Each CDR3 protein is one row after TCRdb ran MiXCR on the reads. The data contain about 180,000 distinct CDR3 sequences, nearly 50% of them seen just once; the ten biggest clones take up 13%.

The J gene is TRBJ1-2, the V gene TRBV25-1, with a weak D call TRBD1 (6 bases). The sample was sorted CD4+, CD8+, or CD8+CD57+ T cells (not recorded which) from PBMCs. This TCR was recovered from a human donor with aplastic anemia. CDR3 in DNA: TGTGCCAGCAGTGCGCAGGGGAGCGGCTACACCTTC. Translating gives CASSAQGSGYTF.